The 8 T cell receptor beta chains listed next were all sequenced from one sample in a study of cytomegalovirus exposure and HLA in healthy donors. Repertoires were generated with immunoSEQ multiplex PCR, while TCRdb's copy carries only in-frame clones and drops some. The sample consists of about 130,000 clones, 80% to 90% of them appearing once. Sequenced: PBMCs. The receptors originated from a woman between 18 and 30 years old in good health and CMV-seronegative.

This chain connects TRBV6-1 to TRBJ1-5; no definite D call. The CDR3 extends over 18 amino acids. V dropped 3 bases and J dropped 0 bases, with 18 bases sitting between them. Germline-derived CDR1 and CDR2 are MNHNS and SASEGT. CDR3 amino acids: CASSEGRVLRYSNQPQHF. In DNA, the CDR3 is TGTGCCAGCAGTGAGGGCAGAGTTCTTCGGTATAGCAATCAGCCCCAGCATTTT.

The V and J genes are TRBV5-1 and TRBJ1-5; 9 bases align to TRBD1. Germline CDR1 and CDR2: SGHRS and YFSETQ. This CDR3 is built from 15 residues. The trim removed 0 bases at V and 5 bases at J, leaving 3 bases unmatched. CDR3 DNA: TGCGCCAGCAGCTTGGGGACAGGGGATTATCAGCCCCAGCATTTT. Encoded protein: CASSLGTGDYQPQHF.

This clone came up a few times. The chain recombines TRBV7-9 with TRBJ1-6, with 7 bases that match TRBD1. Germline-derived CDR1 and CDR2 are SEHNR and FQNEAQ (reference sequence). This CDR3 comprises 14 residues. V lost 3 bases, J lost 6 bases, and 2 bases stayed unmatched. CDR3 in DNA: TGTGCCAGCAGCTTCAGGGGGTCTAATTCACCCCTCCACTTT. Translation gives CASSFRGSNSPLHF. The whole variable domain, filled in from reference TRBV7-9 and TRBJ1-6, reads DTGVSQNPRHKITKRGQNVTFRCDPISEHNRLYWYRQTLGQGPEFLTYFQNEAQLEKSRLLSDRFSAERPKGSFSTLEIQRTEQGDSAMYLCASSFRGSNSPLHFGNGTRLTVT.

J is TRBJ2-1 and V is TRBV2; D perhaps matches TRBD2 (5 bases). Germline V CDR1 and CDR2: SNHLY, FYNNEI. V lost 4 bases to trimming and J lost 6 bases, with 10 bases between them. CDR3 length: 13 amino acids. CDR3 sequence: CASSVSGGNEQFF. Written as DNA, the CDR3 is TGTGCCAGCAGTGTGTCAGGAGGCAATGAGCAGTTCTTC.

This sequence joins TRBV18 and TRBJ1-2; D is undetermined. CDR1 is KGHSH, CDR2 LQKENI, per germline. V lost 6 bases to trimming and J lost 0 bases, with 14 bases between them. The CDR3 consists of 15 residues. The CDR3 DNA reads as TGTGCCAGCTCCCCTAATTGGTTGTCTAACTATGGCTACACCTTC. The encoded protein is CASSPNWLSNYGYTF. Together with reference TRBV18 and TRBJ1-2, the CDR3 gives the full variable domain: NAGVMQNPRHLVRRRGQEARLRCSPMKGHSHVYWYRQLPEEGLKFMVYLQKENIIDESGMPKERFSAEFPKEGPSILRIQQVVRGDSAAYFCASSPNWLSNYGYTFGSGTRLTVV.

The chain has TRBV10-3 and TRBJ1-1; possible D gene TRBD1, 6 bases. This CDR3 has 15 residues. The V gene lost 3 bases and the J gene lost 3 bases, with 14 bases spanning the gap. Per the germline V gene, CDR1 is ENHRY and CDR2 is SYGVKD. CDR3 amino acids: CAISEGGRGDTEAFF. CDR3 sequence (DNA): TGTGCCATCAGTGAAGGGGGTCGGGGTGACACTGAAGCTTTCTTT.

This clone was seen only once. V gene TRBV18 combines with J gene TRBJ1-4; 8 bases line up with TRBD1. Per the germline V gene, CDR1 is KGHSH and CDR2 is LQKENI. This CDR3 is 18 amino acids long. Trimming removed 4 bases from V and 0 bases from J; junction bases left unmatched: 10. This CDR3 is CASSQDRAGRATNEKLFF. In nucleotides, the CDR3 is TGTGCCAGCTCACAGGACAGGGCTGGCAGGGCAACTAATGAAAAACTGTTTTTT. Together with reference TRBV18 and TRBJ1-4, the CDR3 gives the full variable domain: NAGVMQNPRHLVRRRGQEARLRCSPMKGHSHVYWYRQLPEEGLKFMVYLQKENIIDESGMPKERFSAEFPKEGPSILRIQQVVRGDSAAYFCASSQDRAGRATNEKLFFGSGTQLSVL.

This chain joins TRBV2 and TRBJ1-3; TRBD1 matches at 8 bases. From germline, CDR1 is SNHLY and CDR2 FYNNEI. The CDR3 is 19 amino acids. The V and J ends lost 7 bases and 0 bases, in that order; junction bases with no gene match: 17. The CDR3 spells CASTKAGTGGIRSGNTIYF. The CDR3 DNA sequence: TGTGCCAGCACCAAAGCCGGGACAGGCGGGATTCGCTCTGGAAACACCATATATTTT. Full variable domain (remainder filled in from reference TRBV2 and TRBJ1-3): EPEVTQTPSHQVTQMGQEVILRCVPISNHLYFYWYRQILGQKVEFLVSFYNNEISEKSEIFDDQFSVERPDGSNFTLKIRSTKLEDSAMYFCASTKAGTGGIRSGNTIYFGEGSWLTVV.